The 9 T cell receptor beta chains presented below share a single source sample, sequenced in a study of blood T cell repertoires in COVID-19. Produced via immunoSEQ multiplex PCR; TCRdb's table is partial and in-frame only. Of approximately 82,000 clones in the sample, almost 95% were seen once. Sequenced material: peripheral blood. These receptor sequences come from a woman aged 55 to 70 with active COVID-19.

The chain uses TRBV29-1 and TRBJ1-2; no clear D. The CDR3 is 10 residues long. V gave up 4 bases and J gave up 8 bases, with 8 bases separating them. The germline gives CDR1 SQVTM, CDR2 ANQGSEA. The CDR3 is CSVGREGYTF. CDR3 coding DNA: TGCAGCGTTGGGAGGGAAGGCTACACCTTC.

The chain has TRBV9 and TRBJ1-2; TRBD1 agrees at 8 bases. Germline CDR1 reads SGDLS; CDR2 reads YYNGEE. J gave up 2 bases and V 3 bases, and 6 bases lay outside the gene matches. CDR3 length: 15 residues. CDR3 sequence reads: CASSGQGLGNYGYTF. CDR3 bases: TGTGCCAGCAGCGGACAGGGGTTGGGGAACTATGGCTACACCTTC.

The sample holds one count of this clone. The chain links TRBV4-1 to TRBJ2-7; 9 bases align to TRBD1. After removal of 3 bases from V and 3 bases from J, the junction contained 9 bases not matched to a gene. The CDR3 extends over 16 amino acids. Germline V gives CDR1 MGHRA, CDR2 YSYEKL. CDR3 protein: CASSHPPGQGNYEQYF. CDR3 coding DNA: TGCGCCAGCAGCCATCCCCCGGGACAGGGAAACTACGAGCAGTACTTC.

V gene TRBV12-5 combines with J gene TRBJ2-6; a possible D gene is TRBD2 (6 bases). This CDR3 contains 18 residues. V was pared by 5 bases and J by 1 base, with 18 bases between. Germline CDR1 reads LGHNT; CDR2 reads FRNRAP. The CDR3 DNA follows: TGTGCTAGTGGTGGCGGGGTCGCCAACTTATCTGGGGCCAACGTCCTGACTTTC. Its translation is CASGGGVANLSGANVLTF. Full variable domain (missing parts from reference TRBV12-5 and TRBJ2-6): DARVTQTPRHKVTEMGQEVTMRCQPILGHNTVFWYRQTMMQGLELLAYFRNRAPLDDSGMPKDRFSAEMPDATLATLKIQPSEPRDSAVYFCASGGGVANLSGANVLTFGAGSRLTVL.

The chain employs TRBV4-1 and TRBJ2-1; TRBD1 agrees at 10 bases. This CDR3 spans 14 amino acids. J lost 4 bases, V lost 3 bases, and 0 bases had no gene match. CDR1 and CDR2 (germline): MGHRA, YSYEKL. CDR3 DNA: TGCGCCAGCAGCCAGGGACAGGGGTACAATGAGCAGTTCTTC. This codes for CASSQGQGYNEQFF.

The chain combines TRBV3-1 (or the pseudogene TRBV3-2) with TRBJ1-1; TRBD1 is a possible D gene (6 bases). This CDR3 region has 13 residues. Germline CDR1 LGHDT, CDR2 YNNKEL (reference sequence). Trimming stripped 4 bases from V and 3 bases from J, with 9 bases between. Here the CDR3 DNA reads TGTGCCAGCAGCCCAGGGGTTTACACTGAAGCTTTCTTT. As protein: CASSPGVYTEAFF.

The chain joins TRBV2 to TRBJ1-5; a weak D match, TRBD1 (6 bases). V was clipped by 2 bases and J by 4 bases, with 18 bases between them. The CDR3 runs to 17 residues. Germline V gives CDR1 SNHLY, CDR2 FYNNEI. The CDR3 nucleotides are TGTGCCAGCAGTGAACGAAATCAGGGGTATGGGAATCAGCCCCAGCATTTT. This sequence encodes CASSERNQGYGNQPQHF.

The rearrangement uses TRBV5-6 and TRBJ1-6; 8 positions agree with TRBD1. V gave up 2 bases and J gave up 9 bases; unmatched junction bases: 4. Germline V lookup: CDR1 SGHDT, CDR2 YYEEEE. There are 14 residues in the CDR3. CDR3 loop: CASSFGTGGSPLHF. For the CDR3, the DNA is TGTGCCAGCAGCTTCGGCACAGGGGGTTCACCCCTCCACTTT.

This clone was counted a single time. This chain connects TRBV3-1 (or the pseudogene TRBV3-2) to TRBJ1-4; the match to TRBD1 covers 10 bases. Trimming removed 3 bases from V and 4 bases from J; junction bases left unmatched: 2. This CDR3 has 15 amino acids. CDR1 and CDR2 (germline): LGHDT, YNNKEL (reference sequence). The CDR3 DNA reads as TGTGCCAGCAGCCACCGGACAGGGGGTAATGAAAAACTGTTTTTT. Translated, it gives CASSHRTGGNEKLFF.